Listed below are T cell receptor beta chains from one sample, sequenced in a study of a mutant IDH1 vaccine in newly diagnosed glioma. Their cognate antigens are unknown. Assay: immunoSEQ multiplex PCR; the TCRdb copy retains only in-frame clones and omits some. The sample has about 40,000 clones, 82% seen once. The specimen comprised PBMCs, sampled from a glioma patient whose treatment included an IDH1 peptide vaccine. Receptors were obtained from a man younger than 35 with glioma. Some clones in this sample may be carry-over from other donors' samples. CDR3s include the opening cysteine and the closing phenylalanine or tryptophan. D genes are given only for firm matches. Not every row has a clone size; where given, it reads once, few, many or a size class.

cdr3_aa: CASSPGPEGEQFF
cdr3_nt: TGTGCCAGCAGTCCCGGGCCCGAAGGTGAGCAGTTCTTC
j_call: TRBJ2-1
d_call: NA
clone_size: NA
v_call: TRBV6-4

cdr3_aa: CASSQASQNTEAFF
cdr3_nt: TGTGCCAGCAGCCAAGCCAGCCAGAACACTGAAGCTTTCTTT
j_call: TRBJ1-1
d_call: NA
clone_size: NA
v_call: TRBV4-2

cdr3_aa: CASSPPGGLNTEAFF
cdr3_nt: TGTGCCAGCTCACCCCCAGGAGGTTTGAACACTGAAGCTTTCTTT
j_call: TRBJ1-1
d_call: NA
clone_size: NA
v_call: TRBV18

cdr3_aa: CASRDRTNTEAFF
cdr3_nt: TGTGCCAGCCGGGACAGGACGAACACTGAAGCTTTCTTT
j_call: TRBJ1-1
d_call: TRBD1
clone_size: NA
v_call: TRBV27

cdr3_aa: CASRAGGAEANYGYTF
cdr3_nt: TGTGCCAGCAGGGCGGGGGGGGCCGAAGCTAACTATGGCTACACCTTC
j_call: TRBJ1-2
d_call: NA
clone_size: NA
v_call: TRBV2

cdr3_aa: CASSETGEEYNEQFF
cdr3_nt: TGTGCCAGCAGTGAAACAGGGGAGGAGTACAATGAGCAGTTCTTC
j_call: TRBJ2-1
d_call: NA
clone_size: once
v_call: TRBV2

cdr3_aa: CASSFGGAGGEQYF
cdr3_nt: TGTGCCAGCAGCTTCGGGGGCGCAGGTGGCGAGCAGTACTTC
j_call: TRBJ2-7
d_call: NA
clone_size: NA
v_call: TRBV5-4

cdr3_aa: CASRGRGSNQPQHF
cdr3_nt: TGTGCCAGCAGGGGCCGTGGGAGCAATCAGCCCCAGCATTTT
j_call: TRBJ1-5
d_call: NA
clone_size: once
v_call: TRBV2

cdr3_aa: CASSYSLGGSGEKLFF
cdr3_nt: TGTGCCAGCAGCTACAGCCTGGGGGGGTCAGGTGAAAAACTGTTTTTT
j_call: TRBJ1-4
d_call: NA
clone_size: NA
v_call: TRBV6-5

cdr3_aa: CASSLAYSSNQPQHF
cdr3_nt: TGTGCCAGCAGCTTAGCGTATTCTAGCAATCAGCCCCAGCATTTT
j_call: TRBJ1-5
d_call: NA
clone_size: few
v_call: TRBV7-8

cdr3_aa: CASSTSRQGDEAFF
cdr3_nt: TGTGCCAGTAGTACCTCTCGACAGGGGGATGAAGCTTTCTTT
j_call: TRBJ1-1
d_call: TRBD1
clone_size: NA
v_call: TRBV19

cdr3_aa: CSITGTGVYNEQFF
cdr3_nt: TGCAGCATAACCGGGACAGGGGTCTACAATGAGCAGTTCTTC
j_call: TRBJ2-1
d_call: TRBD1
clone_size: NA
v_call: TRBV29-1

cdr3_aa: CSVESGTLQFF
cdr3_nt: TGCAGCGTTGAGTCCGGGACCTTGCAGTTCTTC
j_call: TRBJ2-1
d_call: NA
clone_size: NA
v_call: TRBV29-1

cdr3_aa: CASSTDRDGQYF
cdr3_nt: TGCGCCAGCAGCACGGACAGGGACGGACAGTACTTC
j_call: TRBJ2-7
d_call: TRBD1
clone_size: NA
v_call: TRBV5-1

cdr3_aa: CASSIGLNTGELFF
cdr3_nt: TGTGCCAGTAGTATAGGACTTAACACCGGGGAGCTGTTTTTT
j_call: TRBJ2-2
d_call: NA
clone_size: NA
v_call: TRBV19

cdr3_aa: CASSGTGRSQPQHF
cdr3_nt: TGTGCCAGCAGTGGGACAGGGCGCAGCCAGCCCCAGCATTTT
j_call: TRBJ1-5
d_call: TRBD1
clone_size: NA
v_call: TRBV2

cdr3_aa: CASNPRGTGNTIYF
cdr3_nt: TGTGCCAGCAACCCGAGGGGGACTGGAAACACCATATATTTT
j_call: TRBJ1-3
d_call: NA
clone_size: NA
v_call: TRBV6-1

cdr3_aa: CASSRSAGGPPIGQPQHF
cdr3_nt: TGTGCCAGCAGCCGTAGTGCAGGGGGTCCGCCGATTGGGCAGCCCCAGCATTTT
j_call: TRBJ1-5
d_call: TRBD1
clone_size: NA
v_call: TRBV28

cdr3_aa: CASSLSVVSSSYEQYF
cdr3_nt: TGTGCCAGCAGCTTGTCAGTAGTAAGTAGCTCCTACGAGCAGTACTTC
j_call: TRBJ2-7
d_call: NA
clone_size: NA
v_call: TRBV5-4